The TCR beta chain described here comes from a study of T cells after yellow fever vaccination. The wider study: Fractions of limited cellularity were prepared by means of SMART-Seq v4 Ultra Low Input. Study conclusions and caveats: Researchers noted that a small share of clonotypes showed up in both CD4 and CD8 compartments. High-abundance clonotypes from the bulk population could contaminate FACS-sorted repertoires.

Notes on this clonotype: Antigen specificity is unknown.

Per germline, CDR1 LGHDT and CDR2 YNNKEL (reference sequence). The length of the CDR3 is 17 residues. Trimming shortened V by 0 bases and J by 6 bases, and 18 bases separated the two germline ends. 5'RACE template switching added a universal primer site and UMIs to TCR cDNA. TCRdb reprocessed the 5' RACE reads with MiXCR, giving one entry per CDR3 protein. Of approximately 550,000 distinct CDR3 sequences in the sample, less than 20% were seen once. The chain employs TRBV3-1 and TRBJ2-1; D not resolved. The origin of this receptor is a man under 40 who received the YFV17D yellow fever vaccine. Sequencing was performed on PBMCs, taken 15 days after the yellow fever booster vaccination. The CDR3 is CASSQDTGFRVGNEQFF. CDR3 DNA: TGTGCCAGCAGCCAAGATACTGGGTTTCGAGTTGGCAATGAGCAGTTCTTC.